This TCR beta chain was sequenced in a study of shared clonotypes between healthy human individuals. Notes on this clone: Its specificity is unknown.

Study-level points and caveats: Memory subsets had estimated richness that was generally smaller than that of naive subsets.

Germline loops: CDR1 SQVTM, CDR2 ANQGSEA. This CDR3 contains 13 residues. Trimming took 6 bases from V and 0 from J, leaving 12 bases between them. Here immunoSEQ multiplex PCR was the method, and the copy in TCRdb shows in-frame clones only, minus some. Of about 1.1 million clones listed, around 82% were seen once; the top ten hold more than 0.55%. V and J are TRBV29-1 and TRBJ2-7, with D tentatively TRBD1 (6 bases). Source material: memory CD4+ T cells from PBMCs. Sample subset: CD45RA-negative fraction. This TCR derives from a man between 18 and 29 years old in good health. Some clones in this sample may be carry-over from other donors' samples. Here the CDR3 DNA reads TGCAGCGTACAGGGATTTAGCTCCTACGAGCAGTACTTC. Translation gives CSVQGFSSYEQYF.